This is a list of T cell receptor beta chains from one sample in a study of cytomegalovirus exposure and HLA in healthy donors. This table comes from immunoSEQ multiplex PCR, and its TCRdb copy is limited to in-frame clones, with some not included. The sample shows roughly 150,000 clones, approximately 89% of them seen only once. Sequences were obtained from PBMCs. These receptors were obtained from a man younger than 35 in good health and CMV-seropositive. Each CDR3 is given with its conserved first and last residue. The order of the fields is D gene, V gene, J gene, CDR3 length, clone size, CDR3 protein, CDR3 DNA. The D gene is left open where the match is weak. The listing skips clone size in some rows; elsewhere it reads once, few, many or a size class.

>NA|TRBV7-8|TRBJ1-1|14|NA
CASSPHRGNTEAFF
TGTGCCAGCAGCCCCCACCGGGGGAACACTGAAGCTTTCTTT
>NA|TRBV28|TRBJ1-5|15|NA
CASSLGQGSWQPQHF
TGTGCCAGCAGTTTAGGGCAGGGTAGCTGGCAGCCCCAGCATTTT
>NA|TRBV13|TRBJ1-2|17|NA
CASSVIGFRGFHYGYTF
TGTGCCAGCAGCGTTATTGGGTTTAGGGGGTTTCATTATGGCTACACCTTC
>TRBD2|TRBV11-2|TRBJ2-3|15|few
CACRSLRERTDTQYF
TGTGCCTGCAGGTCGTTGCGGGAGCGCACAGATACGCAGTATTTT
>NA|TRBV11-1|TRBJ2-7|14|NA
CASSSPGFPYEQYF
TGTGCCAGCAGTTCTCCGGGATTCCCCTACGAGCAGTACTTC
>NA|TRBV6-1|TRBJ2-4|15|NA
CASSRLGGKTGIQYF
TGTGCCAGCAGTCGACTAGGGGGCAAAACAGGCATTCAGTACTTC
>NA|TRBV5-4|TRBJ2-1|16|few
CASSLAGAGAYNEQFF
TGTGCCAGCAGCTTGGCTGGGGCAGGGGCCTACAATGAGCAGTTCTTC
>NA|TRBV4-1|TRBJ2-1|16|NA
CASSQDSVETYNEQFF
TGCGCCAGCAGCCAAGATTCGGTTGAAACCTACAATGAGCAGTTCTTC
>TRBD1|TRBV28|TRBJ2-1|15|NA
CAIRTGQGVYNEQFF
TGTGCCATCCGTACCGGTCAGGGGGTTTACAATGAGCAGTTCTTC
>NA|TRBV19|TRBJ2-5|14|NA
CASSIDEGGETQYF
TGTGCCAGTAGTATAGATGAGGGCGGGGAGACCCAGTACTTC
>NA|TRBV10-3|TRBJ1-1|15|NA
CAISESQGSNTEAFF
TGTGCCATCAGTGAGTCCCAGGGCTCGAACACTGAAGCTTTCTTT
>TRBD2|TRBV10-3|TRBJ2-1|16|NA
CAISEASGSSYNEQFF
TGTGCCATCAGTGAAGCTAGCGGCTCATCCTACAATGAGCAGTTCTTC
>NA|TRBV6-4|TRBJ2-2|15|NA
CASTKSSGNTGELFF
TGTGCCAGCACAAAGAGTAGCGGCAACACCGGGGAGCTGTTTTTT
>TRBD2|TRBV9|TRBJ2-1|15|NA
CASSPPTSGYNEQFF
TGTGCCAGCAGCCCCCCGACTAGCGGCTACAATGAGCAGTTCTTC
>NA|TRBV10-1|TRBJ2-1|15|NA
CASSAGTLGSNEQFF
TGCGCCAGCAGTGCTGGGACTCTGGGGTCCAATGAGCAGTTCTTC
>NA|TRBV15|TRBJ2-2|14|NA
CATSAAVNTGELFF
TGTGCCACCAGTGCAGCGGTAAACACCGGGGAGCTGTTTTTT
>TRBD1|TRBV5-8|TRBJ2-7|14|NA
CASSLGQGSYEQYF
TGTGCCAGCAGCTTGGGACAGGGGTCCTACGAGCAGTACTTC
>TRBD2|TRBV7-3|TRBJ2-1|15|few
CASSLASGSFYEQFF
TGTGCCAGCAGCTTAGCGAGCGGGAGTTTCTATGAGCAGTTCTTC
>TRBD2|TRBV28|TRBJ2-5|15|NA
CASSLGLAGQETQYF
TGTGCCAGCAGTTTGGGACTAGCGGGGCAAGAGACCCAGTACTTC
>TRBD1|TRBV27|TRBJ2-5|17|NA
CASSPEQQGARRETQYF
TGTGCCAGCAGTCCCGAGCAACAGGGGGCGCGGCGAGAGACCCAGTACTTC
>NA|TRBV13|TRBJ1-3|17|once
CASSQRPKTGSGNTIYF
TGTGCCAGCAGTCAAAGACCGAAGACTGGCTCTGGAAACACCATATATTTT
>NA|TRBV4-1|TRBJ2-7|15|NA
CASSQDQGASYEQYF
TGCGCCAGCAGCCAAGATCAAGGGGCCTCCTACGAGCAGTACTTC
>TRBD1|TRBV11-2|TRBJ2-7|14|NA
CASSKDRFVYEQYF
TGTGCCAGCAGTAAGGACAGGTTTGTCTACGAGCAGTACTTC
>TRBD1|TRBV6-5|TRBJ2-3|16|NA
CASSYSSRQGTDTQYF
TGTGCCAGCAGTTACTCGAGTAGACAGGGGACAGATACGCAGTATTTT
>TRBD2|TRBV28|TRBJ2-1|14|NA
CASSGGRAYNEQFF
TGTGCCAGCTCGGGCGGGAGAGCCTACAATGAGCAGTTCTTC
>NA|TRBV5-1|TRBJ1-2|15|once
CASSLGRAANYGYTF
TGCGCCAGCAGCTTGGGAAGAGCCGCTAACTATGGCTACACCTTC
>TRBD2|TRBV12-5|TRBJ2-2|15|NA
CASGSRLAGAGELFF
TGTGCTAGTGGTTCGCGACTAGCGGGAGCCGGGGAGCTGTTTTTT
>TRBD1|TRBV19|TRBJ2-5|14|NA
CASSIRQGQETQYF
TGTGCCAGTAGTATCCGACAGGGCCAAGAGACCCAGTACTTC
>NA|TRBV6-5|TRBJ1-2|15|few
CASSYSTQGGYGYTF
TGTGCCAGCAGTTACTCGACGCAGGGCGGTTATGGCTACACCTTC
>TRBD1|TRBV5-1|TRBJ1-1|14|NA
CASSLTGDNTEAFF
TGCGCCAGCAGCTTGACAGGGGATAACACTGAAGCTTTCTTT
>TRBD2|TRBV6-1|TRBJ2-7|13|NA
CASTGFGGSEQYF
TGTGCCAGCACAGGTTTCGGGGGGTCCGAGCAGTACTTC
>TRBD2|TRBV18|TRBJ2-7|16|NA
CASSPSTLAGTYEQYF
TGTGCCAGCTCACCCTCGACTCTAGCGGGAACCTACGAGCAGTACTTC
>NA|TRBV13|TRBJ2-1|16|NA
CASSWATYSSYNEQFF
TGTGCCAGCAGCTGGGCCACGTATAGCTCCTACAATGAGCAGTTCTTC
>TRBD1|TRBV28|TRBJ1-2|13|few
CASSLFSGGGYTF
TGTGCCAGCAGTTTATTCTCAGGGGGGGGCTACACCTTC
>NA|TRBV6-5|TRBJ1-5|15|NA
CASSYSRMGHQPQHF
TGTGCCAGCAGTTATAGTAGGATGGGGCATCAGCCCCAGCATTTT
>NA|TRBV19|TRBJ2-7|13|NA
CASSMAKSYEQYF
TGTGCCAGTAGTATGGCAAAATCCTACGAGCAGTACTTC
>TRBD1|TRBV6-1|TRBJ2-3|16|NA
CASSGQGTSYTDTQYF
TGTGCCAGCAGTGGACAGGGGACATCTTACACAGATACGCAGTATTTT
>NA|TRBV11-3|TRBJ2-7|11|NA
CASSRASEQYF
TGTGCCAGCAGCCGAGCGAGTGAGCAGTACTTC
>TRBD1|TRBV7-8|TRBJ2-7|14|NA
CASSLVRGRNEQYF
TGTGCCAGCAGCTTAGTCAGGGGGCGGAACGAGCAGTACTTC
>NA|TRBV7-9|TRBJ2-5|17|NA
CASSFRSTGRKWETQYF
TGTGCCAGCAGCTTCAGATCGACAGGGAGGAAGTGGGAGACCCAGTACTTC
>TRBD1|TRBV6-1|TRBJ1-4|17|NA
CASRETHRGPTNEKLFF
TGTGCCAGCAGAGAAACCCACAGGGGGCCAACTAATGAAAAACTGTTTTTT
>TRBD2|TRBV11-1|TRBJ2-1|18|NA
CASSWGELADTFYNEQFF
TGTGCCAGCAGCTGGGGGGAACTAGCGGATACTTTCTACAATGAGCAGTTCTTC
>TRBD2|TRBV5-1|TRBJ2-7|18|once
CASSLVPSGGRASYEQYF
TGCGCCAGCAGCTTGGTTCCGTCGGGAGGCCGAGCGTCCTACGAGCAGTACTTC
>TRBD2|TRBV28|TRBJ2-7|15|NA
CASSLYGRDSYEQYF
TGTGCCAGCAGTTTATACGGGAGGGACTCCTACGAGCAGTACTTC
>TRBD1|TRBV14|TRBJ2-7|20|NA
CASSQGGDRGHSTEHYEQYF
TGTGCCAGCAGCCAAGGGGGGGACAGGGGGCATTCCACCGAACACTACGAGCAGTACTTC